These T cell receptor beta chains were read from a single sample in a study of T cells in Graves' hyperthyroidism and ophthalmopathy. A single record per CDR3 protein comes from TCRdb applying MiXCR to the multiplex PCR reads. The profile shows approximately 330,000 distinct CDR3 sequences, approximately 18% of them singletons. Sequencing was carried out using blood. The source is a woman between 50 and 59 years old with Graves' hyperthyroidism. The CDR3 runs from the conserved cysteine through the conserved F or W. The D gene is left open where the match is weak. A row's size may be missing; if present it is once, few, many or a size class.

many TRBD1 TRBJ2-2 TRBV7-6 TGTGCCAGCAGCTCGCCGGGACAGCTGAACACCGGGGAGCTGTTTTTT CASSSPGQLNTGELFF
many TRBD2 TRBJ2-3 TRBV20-1 TGCAGTGCTGGGGGGATCCAGACTAGCGGAGGTACAGATACGCAGTATTTT CSAGGIQTSGGTDTQYF
- - TRBJ1-1 TRBV7-6 TGTGCCAGCAGCCCGCGACCGGGACAATGGAACACTGAAGCTTTCTTT CASSPRPGQWNTEAFF
few TRBD1 TRBJ1-2 TRBV5-6 TGTGCCAGCAGCCTGCCCGAGGACAGGGGGTACTATGGCTACACCTTC CASSLPEDRGYYGYTF
many - TRBJ1-5 TRBV20-1 TGCAGTGCTAGAGGACAGCAAGATCAGCCCCAGCATTTT CSARGQQDQPQHF
many - TRBJ2-1 TRBV27 TGTGCCAGCAGTCCAGACGGGGGGCGGAATGAGCAGTTCTTC CASSPDGGRNEQFF
- TRBD1 TRBJ2-7 TRBV6-1 TGTGCCAGCAGGACCGGGACAGGATTATACGAGCAGTACTTC CASRTGTGLYEQYF
many TRBD1 TRBJ1-2 TRBV5-1 TGCGCCAGCAGCTTGGACAGGGGGGACTATGGCTACACCTTC CASSLDRGDYGYTF
many - TRBJ1-2 TRBV3-1 TGTGCCAGCAGCCATAATACAGGGAGCTATGGCTACACCTTC CASSHNTGSYGYTF
many - TRBJ2-7 TRBV28 TGTGCCAGCAGTTCGCGGGTCAGCCCCTCCTACGAGCAGTACTTC CASSSRVSPSYEQYF
many TRBD2 TRBJ2-1 TRBV6-1 TGTGCCAGCAGCTATAGCGGGAGAGGTCACAATGAGCAGTTCTTC CASSYSGRGHNEQFF
many - TRBJ1-1 TRBV18 TGTGCCAGCTCACCAATCCGCGTGGACGGCCACACTGAAGCTTTCTTT CASSPIRVDGHTEAFF
many TRBD1 TRBJ1-1 TRBV7-8 TGTGCCAGCAGCGACCAACAGGGGGCCGGCACTGAAGCTTTCTTT CASSDQQGAGTEAFF
many - TRBJ1-1 TRBV28 TGTGCCAGCAGCAGGGCTGATGCTGAAGCTTTCTTT CASSRADAEAFF
many - TRBJ2-7 TRBV13 TGTGCCAGCAGCTTAGGAGGGAGCCCAAAAGAGCAGTACTTC CASSLGGSPKEQYF
few - TRBJ2-5 TRBV5-1 TGCGCCAGCAGCTTTGGCAGGGTGGAGACCCAGTACTTC CASSFGRVETQYF
- - TRBJ1-6 TRBV27 TGTGCCAGCAGTTTATCTGGAGTGGGGGCCCTCCACTTT CASSLSGVGALHF
- TRBD1 TRBJ1-2 TRBV12-3/TRBV12-4 TGTGCCAGCACCGGGACAGGTTATGATGGCTACACCTTC CASTGTGYDGYTF
- - TRBJ1-1 TRBV20-1 TGCAGTGCACCACCGGGGGGGGGGAACACTGAAGCTTTCTTT CSAPPGGGNTEAFF
many TRBD1 TRBJ2-1 TRBV20-1 TGCAGTGCCAAAGGGGGCAGCTCCTACAATGAGCAGTTCTTC CSAKGGSSYNEQFF
many TRBD1 TRBJ2-3 TRBV11-1 TGTGCCAGCAGCTCGGACAGGGGAGGGAACACAGATACGCAGTATTTT CASSSDRGGNTDTQYF
- - TRBJ1-2 TRBV12-3/TRBV12-4 TGTGCCAGCAGCGACGACAGGCGAGACTTTCCTGACACCTTC CASSDDRRDFPDTF
many - TRBJ2-1 TRBV12-3/TRBV12-4 TGTGCCAGCAGTCAGATCGGCAATGAGCAGTTCTTC CASSQIGNEQFF
few TRBD2 TRBJ2-1 TRBV7-2 TGTGCCAGCAGATTGGGACTAGCGGGGGCCCTACTGGAGTTCTTC CASRLGLAGALLEFF
- TRBD1 TRBJ1-2 TRBV13 TGTGCCAGCAGTCTTACAGGGGGTATTAACTATGGCTACACCTTC CASSLTGGINYGYTF
many - TRBJ2-4 TRBV12-3/TRBV12-4 TGTGCCAGCAGTTTAGCAGGGGGAACCAAAAACATTCAGTACTTC CASSLAGGTKNIQYF
many TRBD1 TRBJ1-1 TRBV3-1 TGTGCCAGCAGCCCGTGGGACAGGGAGAACACTGAAGCTTTCTTT CASSPWDRENTEAFF
many TRBD1 TRBJ2-1 TRBV5-1 TGCGCCAGCAGCGAAAGGACAGGGTACAATGAGCAGTTCTTC CASSERTGYNEQFF
many TRBD2 TRBJ2-5 TRBV5-1 TGCGCCAGCAGCCTGGGACTAGCGGGATCGGGGGCCCAAGAGACCCAGTACTTC CASSLGLAGSGAQETQYF
few - TRBJ2-5 TRBV2 TGTGCCAGCAGTCTCCCGGGACACTTGGGGGAGACCCAGTACTTC CASSLPGHLGETQYF
few - TRBJ2-1 TRBV19 TGTGCCAGTAGTTTCCTAGGGAATGAGCAGTTCTTC CASSFLGNEQFF
- TRBD2 TRBJ2-2 TRBV2 TGTGCCAGCAGTGCCCCTCGACTAGCGGGAGACACCGGGGAGCTGTTTTTT CASSAPRLAGDTGELFF
many TRBD2 TRBJ2-1 TRBV6-1 TGTGCCAGCAGGGGGTCTAGCGGGACCAATGAGCAGTTCTTC CASRGSSGTNEQFF
many TRBD1 TRBJ1-1 TRBV30 TGTGCCTGGAATGACAGGGGGCTCGGAGCTTTCTTT CAWNDRGLGAFF
few - TRBJ2-2 TRBV7-3 TGTGCCAGCAGCTTAAAGCCGGCACCCGGGGAGCTGTTTTTT CASSLKPAPGELFF
once TRBD2 TRBJ2-7 TRBV2 TGTGCCAGCAATCCAGCGGGAGGGACCGAGCAGTACTTC CASNPAGGTEQYF
- TRBD1 TRBJ2-3 TRBV3-1 TGTGCCAGCAGCCTGAGGACAGGGGTGAAAGATACGCAGTATTTT CASSLRTGVKDTQYF
- TRBD2 TRBJ2-5 TRBV5-1 TGCGCCAGCAGCTTGGCTCCCAGCGGGGGAAAAGAGACCCAGTACTTC CASSLAPSGGKETQYF
few - TRBJ2-7 TRBV28 TGTGCCAGCGCAGAAGGACTCTTCGCCGAGCAGTACTTC CASAEGLFAEQYF
- - TRBJ2-1 TRBV10-2 TGCGCCAGCAGTCCAGCGGGTGGGGCCAATGAGCAGTTCTTC CASSPAGGANEQFF
many TRBD2 TRBJ2-5 TRBV2 TGTGCCAGCAGTGGACTAGCGGGGGCTGGGGGGCAGACCCAGTACTTC CASSGLAGAGGQTQYF
many - TRBJ2-5 TRBV6-2/TRBV6-3 TGTGCCAGCAGTTACTCGTCGGGCATCGGGACCCAGTACTTC CASSYSSGIGTQYF
many TRBD2 TRBJ2-1 TRBV2 TGTGCCAGCAGTCGACTAGCGGGAGCGGGGTACAATGAGCAGTTCTTC CASSRLAGAGYNEQFF
- - TRBJ1-2 TRBV6-5 TGTGCCAGCAGTTACTCGGGACGGGGGCCTTCTGGATATGGCTACACCTTC CASSYSGRGPSGYGYTF
few - TRBJ1-4 TRBV20-1 TGCAGTGCTCCGAAGGGGGGGTCTAATGAAAAACTGTTTTTT CSAPKGGSNEKLFF
- - TRBJ2-7 TRBV5-5 TGTGCCAGCAGCCTCACTAGTTCCGAGCAGTACTTC CASSLTSSEQYF
many TRBD2 TRBJ2-1 TRBV7-3 TGTGCCAGCAGCTTAGGAGGACTAGCGAACAATGAGCAGTTCTTC CASSLGGLANNEQFF
- TRBD2 TRBJ2-7 TRBV6-1 TGCGCCAGACACAGGAGGGAGGGCCTATCCTACGAGCAGTACTTC CARHRREGLSYEQYF